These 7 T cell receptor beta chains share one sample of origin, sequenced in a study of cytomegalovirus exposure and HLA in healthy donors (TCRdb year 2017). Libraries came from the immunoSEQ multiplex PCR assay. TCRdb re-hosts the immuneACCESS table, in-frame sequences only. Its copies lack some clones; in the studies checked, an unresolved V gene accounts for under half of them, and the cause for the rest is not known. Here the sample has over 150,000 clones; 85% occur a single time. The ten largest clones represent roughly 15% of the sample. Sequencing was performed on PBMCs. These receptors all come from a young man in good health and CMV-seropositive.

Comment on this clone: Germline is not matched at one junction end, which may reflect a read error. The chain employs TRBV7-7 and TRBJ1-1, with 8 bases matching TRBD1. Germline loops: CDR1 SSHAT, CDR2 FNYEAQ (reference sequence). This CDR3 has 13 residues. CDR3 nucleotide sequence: TGTGCTAGCAGCGAAGACAGGGGCACTGAAGCTTTCTTT. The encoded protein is CASSEDRGTEAFF.

The CDR3 sequence: CASSSRGSTDTQYF. In DNA form, the CDR3 reads TGTGCCAGCAGCTCAAGGGGGAGCACAGATACGCAGTATTTT. The rearrangement uses TRBV5-4 and TRBJ2-3, with a weak D call TRBD1 (6 bases). Per the germline V gene, CDR1 is SGHNT and CDR2 is YYREEE (reference sequence). The CDR3 has 14 residues. The ends were cut back, 3 bases at V and 0 bases at J, with 8 bases in the middle.

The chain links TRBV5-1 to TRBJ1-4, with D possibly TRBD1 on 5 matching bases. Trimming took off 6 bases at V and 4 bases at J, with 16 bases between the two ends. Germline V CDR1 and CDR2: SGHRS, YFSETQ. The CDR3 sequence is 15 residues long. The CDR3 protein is CASTLQGQVNEKLFF. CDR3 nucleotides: TGCGCCAGCACCCTTCAGGGCCAGGTTAATGAAAAACTGTTTTTT.

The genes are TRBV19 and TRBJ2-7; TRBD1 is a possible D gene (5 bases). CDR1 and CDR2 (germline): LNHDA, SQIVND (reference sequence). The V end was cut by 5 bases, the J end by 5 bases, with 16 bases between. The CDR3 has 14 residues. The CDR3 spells CASSRQGNIHEQYF. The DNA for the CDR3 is TGTGCCAGTAGTCGCCAGGGTAATATCCACGAGCAGTACTTC.

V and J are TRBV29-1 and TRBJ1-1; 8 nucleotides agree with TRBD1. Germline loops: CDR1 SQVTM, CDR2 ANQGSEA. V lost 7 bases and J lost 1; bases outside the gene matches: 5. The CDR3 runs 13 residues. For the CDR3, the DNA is TGCAGCGCTGGACAGGGAAGGAACACTGAAGCTTTCTTT. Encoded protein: CSAGQGRNTEAFF. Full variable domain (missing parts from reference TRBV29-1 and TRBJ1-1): SAVISQKPSRDICQRGTSLTIQCQVDSQVTMMFWYRQQPGQSLTLIATANQGSEATYESGFVIDKFPISRPNLTFSTLTVSNMSPEDSSIYLCSAGQGRNTEAFFGQGTRLTVV.

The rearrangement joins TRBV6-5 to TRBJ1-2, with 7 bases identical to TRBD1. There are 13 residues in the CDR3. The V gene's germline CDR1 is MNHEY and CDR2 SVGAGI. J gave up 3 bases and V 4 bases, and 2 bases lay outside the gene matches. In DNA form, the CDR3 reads TGTGCCAGCAGTTTCGGGACAGACTATGGCTACACCTTC. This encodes CASSFGTDYGYTF.

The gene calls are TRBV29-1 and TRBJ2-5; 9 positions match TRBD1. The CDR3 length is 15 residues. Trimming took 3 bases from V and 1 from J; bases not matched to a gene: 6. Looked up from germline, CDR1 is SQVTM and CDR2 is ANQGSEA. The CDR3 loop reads CSVERTGDLQETQYF. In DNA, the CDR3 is TGCAGCGTTGAGAGGACAGGGGACCTCCAAGAGACCCAGTACTTC.